The 24 T cell receptor beta chains below all came from one sample that was sequenced in a study of human T cells and chemical hapten exposure. TCRdb independently ran MiXCR on the RACE reads; one entry per CDR3 protein. The sample comprises about 98,000 distinct CDR3 sequences, under 14% of which are singletons, and around 3.1% rests with the top ten. Time point meaning: pre-sensitization, week 0. Treatment noted: therapeutic diphenylcyclopropenone sensitization with weekly scalp DPC. This specimen consisted of whole blood, obtained in connection with sensitization to the hapten diphenylcyclopropenone (DPC). These receptors came from an older woman with alopecia areata. Some clones in this sample may be carry-over from other donors' samples.

This clonotype has at least ten counts. The V call is TRBV7-3, the J call TRBJ2-2; D perhaps matches TRBD2 (5 bases). The V gene's germline CDR1 is SGHTA and CDR2 FQGTGA. The CDR3 runs to 13 residues. V lost 8 bases and J 6 bases, leaving 13 bases between the germline ends. The CDR3 coding sequence is TGTGCCAGCGGAAATCACGGGGCCGGGGAGCTGTTTTTT. Its protein product is CASGNHGAGELFF. The whole variable domain, remainder taken from reference TRBV7-3 and TRBJ2-2, is GAGVSQTPSNKVTEKGKYVELRCDPISGHTALYWYRQSLGQGPEFLIYFQGTGAADDSGLPNDRFFAVRPEGSVSTLKIQRTERGDSAVYLCASGNHGAGELFFGEGSRLTVL.

This chain joins TRBV10-3 and TRBJ1-1; D perhaps matches TRBD1 (5 bases). The CDR3 consists of 13 residues. Germline lookup yields CDR1 ENHRY and CDR2 SYGVKD. V dropped 6 bases and J dropped 4 bases, with 12 bases sitting between them. The CDR3 sequence is CAISGQGPTEAFF. DNA for the CDR3: TGTGCCATCAGCGGCCAGGGACCCACTGAAGCTTTCTTT.

This clonotype has a count of ten or more. This chain uses TRBV7-2 with TRBJ1-1; 9 bases agree with TRBD1. The ends lost 5 bases at V and 0 bases at J; junction bases unmatched: 10. Per germline, CDR1 SGHTA and CDR2 FQGNSA. The CDR3 contains 17 residues. This CDR3 is CASSPVSGTGLNTEAFF. The DNA of the CDR3 is TGTGCCAGCAGCCCAGTGTCGGGGACAGGGCTGAACACTGAAGCTTTCTTT. Looking up the rest from reference TRBV7-2 and TRBJ1-1 gives the full variable domain: GAGVSQSPSNKVTEKGKDVELRCDPISGHTALYWYRQSLGQGLEFLIYFQGNSAPDKSGLPSDRFSAERTGGSVSTLTIQRTQQEDSAVYLCASSPVSGTGLNTEAFFGQGTRLTVV.

This clonotype was counted only a few times. The rearrangement links TRBV7-9 to TRBJ1-1; tentative D call: TRBD1 (5 bases). The length of the CDR3 is 14 residues. Germline V gives CDR1 SEHNR, CDR2 FQNEAQ (reference sequence). With 2 bases removed from V and 4 bases from J, the gap between germline ends came to 11 bases. The CDR3 protein is CASSLTGRGTEAFF. The DNA for the CDR3 is TGTGCCAGCAGCTTAACGGGGAGGGGCACTGAAGCTTTCTTT.

This clonotype was recorded a few times. The J gene is TRBJ2-5, the V gene TRBV3-1, with TRBD2 as a possible D gene (6 bases). CDR1 LGHDT and CDR2 YNNKEL come from the germline V gene (reference sequence). V dropped 4 bases and J dropped 0 bases, with 9 bases sitting between them. The CDR3 has 14 amino acids. CDR3 sequence (DNA): TGTGCCAGCAGCCCCCGGGACTACCAAGAGACCCAGTACTTC. Translation: CASSPRDYQETQYF.

V gene TRBV7-2 combines with J gene TRBJ2-3; 11 nucleotides align to TRBD2. The CDR3 sequence is 15 residues long. Trimming took 1 base from V and 5 from J; bases not matched to a gene: 2. From germline, CDR1 is SGHTA and CDR2 FQGNSA. The DNA of the CDR3 is TGTGCCAGCAGCTTAGGACTAGCGGGGAGAGATACGCAGTATTTT. As protein: CASSLGLAGRDTQYF.

This clonotype was found many times. J is TRBJ1-5 and V is TRBV18; 10 nucleotides align to TRBD1. The ends lost 5 bases at V and 3 bases at J; junction bases unmatched: 7. Germline lookup yields CDR1 KGHSH and CDR2 LQKENI. The CDR3 has 16 amino acids. CDR3 nucleotides: TGTGCCAGCTCAACTCGGACAGGGGGAGACAATCAGCCCCAGCATTTT. This translates into CASSTRTGGDNQPQHF.

This clonotype was seen more than once but under ten times. The rearrangement uses TRBV25-1 and TRBJ1-1; no firm D call. V was shortened by 6 bases and J by 3 bases, with 5 bases between the two germline ends. Germline values: CDR1 MGHDK, CDR2 SYGVNS. CDR3 size: 11 residues. The CDR3 DNA sequence: TGTGCCAGCAGGGCATACACTGAAGCTTTCTTT. This encodes CASRAYTEAFF. The full variable domain, rest sourced from reference TRBV25-1 and TRBJ1-1, is EADIYQTPRYLVIGTGKKITLECSQTMGHDKMYWYQQDPGMELHLIHYSYGVNSTEKGDLSSESTVSRIRTEHFPLTLESARPSHTSQYLCASRAYTEAFFGQGTRLTVV.

The table lists this clonotype with many counts. The chain couples TRBV12-3 or TRBV12-4 to TRBJ2-5; D perhaps matches TRBD2 (6 bases). This CDR3 has 13 residues. Trimming cost V 10 bases and J 4 bases, with 16 bases left between them. DNA for the CDR3: TGTGCCACAGGGACCCTGGGAGGAGAGACCCAGTACTTC. It is translated as CATGTLGGETQYF.

This clonotype was seen more than once but under ten times. The J gene is TRBJ2-7, the V gene TRBV20-1, with unresolved D. The CDR3 totals 13 residues. The germline V gene encodes CDR1 DFQATT and CDR2 SNEGSKA (reference sequence). V shed 3 bases and J shed 1 base, with 10 bases lying between them. As DNA, the CDR3 is TGCAGTGCTAGGAAGACGGCTTCCTACGAGCAGTACTTC. It specifies CSARKTASYEQYF.

Many counts were recorded for this clonotype. The V gene is TRBV7-2, the J gene TRBJ2-3; 8 bases match TRBD1. The CDR3 totals 16 residues. After removal of 7 bases from V and 0 bases from J, the junction contained 9 bases not matched to a gene. Germline values: CDR1 SGHTA, CDR2 FQGNSA. CDR3 in amino acids: CASTRRQGASTDTQYF. CDR3 DNA sequence: TGTGCCAGCACCAGGCGGCAGGGGGCTAGCACAGATACGCAGTATTTT.

The table lists this clonotype with many counts. The V and J genes are TRBV29-1 and TRBJ2-3; no definite D call. This CDR3 spans 14 amino acids. V was pared by 4 bases and J by 4 bases, with 15 bases between. CDR1 is SQVTM, CDR2 ANQGSEA, per germline. In DNA form, the CDR3 reads TGCAGCGTTGTGCAAGCGTATGAACCAGATACGCAGTATTTT. It codes for CSVVQAYEPDTQYF.

This clonotype was found many times. This chain links TRBV5-4 with TRBJ1-6, with D unresolved. Germline V gene data show CDR1 as SGHNT and CDR2 as YYREEE (reference sequence). The germline V and J ends were trimmed by 0 bases and 3 bases, with 4 bases remaining between them. This CDR3 region has 14 residues. The DNA for the CDR3 is TGTGCCAGCAGCTTGGACAGCTATAATTCACCCCTCCACTTT. Residues: CASSLDSYNSPLHF.

At least ten counts were recorded for this clonotype. CDR3 nucleotides: TGCAGCGTTGTAATTCTATTCGGCGGGGGCAATGAGCAGTTCTTC. Its protein is CSVVILFGGGNEQFF. The rearrangement uses TRBV29-1 and TRBJ2-1, with TRBD2 matching over 7 bases. CDR3 length: 15 residues. V lost 4 bases and J lost 6; bases outside the gene matches: 12. In germline, CDR1 is SQVTM, CDR2 ANQGSEA.

J is TRBJ1-6 and V is TRBV6-2 or TRBV6-3; TRBD1 aligns across 9 bases. Germline V CDR1 and CDR2: MNHEY, SVGEGT. J lost 9 bases, V lost 8 bases, and 8 bases had no gene match. The CDR3 spans 14 residues. The CDR3 DNA sequence: TGTGCCAGCGGTCGGACAGGGGAATCTTCACCCCTCCACTTT. It translates to CASGRTGESSPLHF.

The V and J genes are TRBV19 and TRBJ2-7, with TRBD1 matching 7 bases. V was pared by 8 bases and J by 4 bases, with 8 bases of the junction left unmatched. The CDR3 loop spans 13 amino acids. Germline CDR1 and CDR2: LNHDA and SQIVND (reference sequence). The CDR3 reads CASGGQDGYEQYF. The CDR3 coding sequence is TGTGCCAGTGGTGGACAGGACGGATACGAGCAGTACTTC.

This clonotype was detected ten times or more. The V gene is TRBV18, the J gene TRBJ1-4, with 7 bases fitting TRBD1. CDR3 length: 15 residues. The germline V gene has CDR1 KGHSH and CDR2 LQKENI. With V trimmed by 3 bases and J by 6 bases, 7 bases remained unmatched. Here the CDR3 reads CASSPRQGADEKLFF. The CDR3 DNA follows: TGTGCCAGCTCACCGCGACAGGGCGCAGATGAAAAACTGTTTTTT.

This clonotype was counted ten times or more. The rearrangement uses TRBV20-1 and TRBJ1-3; D gene unclear. Looked up from germline, CDR1 is DFQATT and CDR2 is SNEGSKA (reference sequence). The CDR3 is made up of 17 amino acids. The V gene lost 3 bases and the J gene lost 0 bases, with 18 bases spanning the gap. CDR3 DNA sequence: TGCAGTGCTAGTCGAGGTATGGACCGTACCTCTGGAAACACCATATATTTT. Encoded protein: CSASRGMDRTSGNTIYF.

This clonotype was picked up a small number of times. The gene calls are TRBV15 and TRBJ1-2; 8 bases are a match to TRBD1. Germline loops: CDR1 LNHNV, CDR2 YYDKDF (reference sequence). V lost 0 bases, J lost 5 bases, and 5 bases stayed unmatched. This CDR3 contains 15 residues. CDR3 DNA: TGTGCCACCAGCAGAGATAAAGGACAGGGATATGGCTACACCTTC. Protein sequence: CATSRDKGQGYGYTF.

This chain links TRBV20-1 with TRBJ2-7; TRBD2 aligns across 13 bases. Trimming removed 2 bases from V and 4 bases from J; junction bases left unmatched: 5. The germline gives CDR1 DFQATT, CDR2 SNEGSKA (reference sequence). This CDR3 region has 15 residues. The CDR3 here is CSARPTSGGDYEQYF. The CDR3 region has the DNA TGCAGTGCTAGACCCACTAGCGGGGGGGATTACGAGCAGTACTTC.

This clonotype occurred many times. CDR3 amino acids: CSVDFQGANTGELFF. CDR3 DNA: TGCAGCGTTGACTTCCAGGGGGCTAACACCGGGGAGCTGTTTTTT. This rearrangement joins TRBV29-1 to TRBJ2-2; the match to TRBD1 covers 8 bases. V lost 3 bases, J lost 2 bases, and 5 bases stayed unmatched. CDR1 and CDR2 from the germline V gene are SQVTM and ANQGSEA. CDR3 length: 15 residues.

This clonotype was counted only a few times. The chain recombines TRBV7-9 with TRBJ1-2; 7 bases agree with TRBD1. The CDR3 has 13 amino acids. Germline CDR1 and CDR2: SEHNR and FQNEAQ (reference sequence). After removal of 6 bases from V and 8 bases from J, the junction contained 9 bases not matched to a gene. CDR3 in DNA: TGTGCCAGCAGTCCAGGGACAGTTCGGGGCTACACCTTC. Protein sequence: CASSPGTVRGYTF.

This clonotype showed up many times. The genes are TRBV2 and TRBJ1-1; a possible D gene is TRBD1 (5 bases). This CDR3 has 13 amino acids. V lost 6 bases and J 1 base, leaving 9 bases between the germline ends. Germline lookup yields CDR1 SNHLY and CDR2 FYNNEI. The CDR3 coding sequence is TGTGCCAGCAGACTACAGGAGAACACTGAAGCTTTCTTT. Encoded protein: CASRLQENTEAFF.

Concerning this clonotype: One base away lies a much larger clone, so this may be a sequencing read error. The chain has TRBV14 and TRBJ1-1; D not resolved. The V gene lost 4 bases and the J gene lost 1 base, with 7 bases spanning the gap. The V gene's germline CDR1 is SGHDN and CDR2 FVKESK. The CDR3 totals 13 residues. CDR3 region: CASSPAGNTEAFF. The CDR3 region has the DNA TGTGCCAGCAGCCCGGCAGGGAACACTGAAGCTTTCTTT.